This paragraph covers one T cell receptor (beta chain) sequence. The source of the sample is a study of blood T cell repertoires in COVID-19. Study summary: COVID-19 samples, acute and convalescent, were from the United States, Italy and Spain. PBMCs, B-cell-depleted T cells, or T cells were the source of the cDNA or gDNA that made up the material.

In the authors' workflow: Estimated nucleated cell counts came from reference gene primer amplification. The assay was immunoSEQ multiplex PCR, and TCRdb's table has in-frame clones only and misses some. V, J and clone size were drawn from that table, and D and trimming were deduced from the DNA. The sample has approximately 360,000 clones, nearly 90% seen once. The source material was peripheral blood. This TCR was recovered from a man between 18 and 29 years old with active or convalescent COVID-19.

The DNA of the CDR3 is TGTGCCAGCAGGACTGGGGGGGGGAATGAGCAGTTCTTC. Its translation: CASRTGGGNEQFF. The chain has TRBV6-5 and TRBJ2-1; 7 bases map to TRBD2. With 6 bases clipped from V and 7 bases from J, the junction kept 6 bases outside the gene matches. Germline V gene sequence: CDR1 MNHEY, CDR2 SVGAGI. The CDR3 contains 13 residues.